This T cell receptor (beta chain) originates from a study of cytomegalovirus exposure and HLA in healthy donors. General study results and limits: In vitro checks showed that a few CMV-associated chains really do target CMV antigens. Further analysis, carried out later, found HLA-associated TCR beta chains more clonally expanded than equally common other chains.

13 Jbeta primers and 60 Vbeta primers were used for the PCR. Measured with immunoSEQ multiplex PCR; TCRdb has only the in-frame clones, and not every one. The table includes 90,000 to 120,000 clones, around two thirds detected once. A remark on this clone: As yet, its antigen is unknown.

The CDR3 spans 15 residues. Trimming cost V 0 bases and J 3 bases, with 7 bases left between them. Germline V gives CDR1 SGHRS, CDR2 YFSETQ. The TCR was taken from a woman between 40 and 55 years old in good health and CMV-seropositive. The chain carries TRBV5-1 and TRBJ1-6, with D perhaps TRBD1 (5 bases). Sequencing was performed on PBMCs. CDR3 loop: CASSLGGGYNSPLHF. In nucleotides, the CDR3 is TGCGCCAGCAGCTTGGGGGGCGGCTATAATTCACCCCTCCACTTT.